Each of the 13 T cell receptor beta chains below was sequenced from the same sample in a study of shared T cell receptors in the human thymus. Sequencing used immunoSEQ multiplex PCR; TCRdb keeps in-frame clones, though not all of them. The table lists about 730,000 clones, approximately 85% of them singletons. These same records also appear under a second study, on human thymus T cells.

The material sequenced was thymocytes. These receptor sequences come from a girl under three years old with a congenital heart defect.

The chain has TRBV27 and TRBJ1-1, with a weak D call TRBD1 (6 bases). There are 13 residues in the CDR3. Deletions cut 6 bases from V and 3 bases from J, with 11 bases between. Germline V gene data show CDR1 as MNHEY and CDR2 as SMNVEV (reference sequence). CDR3 residues: CASRRRTDTEAFF. The CDR3 DNA reads as TGTGCCAGCAGACGTAGGACAGACACTGAAGCTTTCTTT.

This sequence joins TRBV6-1 and TRBJ1-1, with a weak D call TRBD1 (5 bases). CDR1 and CDR2 (germline): MNHNS, SASEGT. V gave up 1 base and J gave up 11 bases, with 20 bases separating them. This CDR3 is built from 15 residues. CDR3 nucleotide sequence: TGTGCCAGCAGTGAAGTTGTCAGGGAGGTACCGATGGCTTTCTTT. Its translation is CASSEVVREVPMAFF.

V and J are TRBV9 and TRBJ1-1, with 10 bases fitting TRBD1. CDR1 is SGDLS, CDR2 YYNGEE, per germline. V dropped 3 bases and J dropped 1; count of bases not matched to a gene: 3. CDR3 length: 15 amino acids. Here the CDR3 reads CASSARTGGNTEAFF. As DNA, the CDR3 is TGTGCCAGCAGCGCTAGGACAGGGGGGAACACTGAAGCTTTCTTT.

The chain employs TRBV11-2 and TRBJ1-5; D unclear. Germline lookup yields CDR1 SGHAT and CDR2 FQNNGV. V dropped 3 bases and J dropped 11 bases, with 14 bases sitting between them. The CDR3 consists of 13 residues. In nucleotides, the CDR3 is TGTGCCAGCAGCTTGCGAAGCTTCACGGCCCAGCATTTT. Translating it yields CASSLRSFTAQHF.

The chain is built from TRBV25-1 and TRBJ2-7; possible D gene TRBD1, 6 bases. The CDR3 is 15 amino acids. Germline values: CDR1 MGHDK, CDR2 SYGVNS. V dropped 5 bases and J dropped 6 bases, with 20 bases sitting between them. The CDR3 region has the DNA TGTGCCAGCAGTACCCGAGACAGGCGGTACTGCGAGCAGTACTTC. This sequence encodes CASSTRDRRYCEQYF.

In its sample, this clone was seen once. The chain employs TRBV7-4 and TRBJ1-2, with D possibly being TRBD1 (5 bases). V was clipped by 5 bases and J by 6 bases, with 16 bases between them. This CDR3 comprises 14 residues. Germline-derived CDR1 and CDR2 are SGHVT and SQSDAQ. This CDR3 is CASSPSPDNNGYTF. CDR3 sequence (DNA): TGTGCCAGCAGCCCATCCCCGGACAATAATGGCTACACCTTC. Full variable domain (rest looked up from reference TRBV7-4 and TRBJ1-2): GAGVSQSPRYKVAKRGRDVALRCDSISGHVTLYWYRQTLGQGSEVLTYSQSDAQRDKSGRPSGRFSAERPERSVSTLKIQRTEQGDSAVYLCASSPSPDNNGYTFGSGTRLTVV.

The chain combines TRBV18 with TRBJ2-1; D is undetermined. The V and J ends lost 2 bases and 4 bases respectively, with 6 bases between them. Germline assignment: CDR1 KGHSH and CDR2 LQKENI. The CDR3 is 13 amino acids. CDR3 protein: CASSPVPYNEQFF. In nucleotides, the CDR3 is TGTGCCAGCTCACCAGTCCCATACAATGAGCAGTTCTTC.

V is TRBV7-9 and J is TRBJ1-1, with D uncertain. The length of the CDR3 is 17 residues. CDR1 is SEHNR and CDR2 is FQNEAQ in the germline V gene (reference sequence). The ends were cut back, 0 bases at V and 4 bases at J, with 18 bases in the middle. The CDR3 is CASSLAGLRSGITEAFF. The CDR3 DNA sequence: TGTGCCAGCAGCTTAGCGGGCCTCCGGAGCGGTATCACTGAAGCTTTCTTT.

The gene calls are TRBV6-5 and TRBJ1-6, with D unresolved. The germline gives CDR1 MNHEY, CDR2 SVGAGI. The CDR3 runs to 14 residues. V was pared by 6 bases and J by 8 bases, with 14 bases between. CDR3 loop: CASRGWAMDSPLHF. DNA of the CDR3: TGTGCCAGCAGAGGTTGGGCGATGGATTCACCCCTCCACTTT.

This chain connects TRBV19 to TRBJ2-2, with 7 positions matching TRBD1. CDR1 is LNHDA, CDR2 SQIVND, per germline (reference sequence). V was clipped by 4 bases and J by 4 bases; unmatched bases: 9. The CDR3 covers 16 residues. DNA of the CDR3: TGTGCCAGTAGTACGCCACCGACAGGGTTCACCGGGGAGCTGTTTTTT. Translation gives CASSTPPTGFTGELFF.

The chain is built from TRBV27 and TRBJ2-3; TRBD2 agrees at 10 bases. Germline values: CDR1 MNHEY, CDR2 SMNVEV (reference sequence). J lost 6 bases, V lost 7 bases, and 16 bases had no gene match. CDR3 length: 17 residues. This CDR3 reads CASKASGGPRPGDTQYF. The CDR3 coding sequence is TGTGCCAGCAAGGCTAGCGGGGGCCCCCGGCCCGGGGATACGCAGTATTTT.

This chain connects TRBV5-1 to TRBJ2-2; TRBD1 matches at 11 bases. V trimming: 4 bases; J trimming: 5 bases; junction bases outside the gene matches: 4. There are 15 residues in the CDR3. The V gene's germline CDR1 is SGHRS and CDR2 YFSETQ. Here the CDR3 reads CASSLGQGATGELFF. CDR3 DNA: TGCGCCAGCAGCCTTGGACAGGGGGCGACCGGGGAGCTGTTTTTT.

The gene calls are TRBV5-1 and TRBJ2-7; D remains ambiguous. This CDR3 region has 16 residues. Trimming removed 0 bases from V and 3 bases from J, with 16 bases in between. From germline, CDR1 is SGHRS and CDR2 YFSETQ. In DNA, the CDR3 is TGCGCCAGCAGCTTGGTGAAGTCGACTCCGGTCTACGAGCAGTACTTC. Its translation is CASSLVKSTPVYEQYF.